What follows are 11 T cell receptor beta chains derived from one specimen sequenced in a study of T cells in women clearing cervical HPV infection. The assay was immunoSEQ multiplex PCR, and TCRdb's table has in-frame clones only and misses some. The table lists tens of thousands of clones. Sequencing input: blood buffy coat. These receptors all come from a woman between 18 and 75 years old with a cervical HPV16 infection that either progressed to CIN3+ or cleared (not recorded which).

Worth noting for this clone: The read terminates 3 residues ahead of where the CDR3 ends, so the germline J gene completes it. The chain is built from TRBV5-6 and TRBJ2-7; 8 bases are shared with TRBD2. Trimming cost V 2 bases and J 6 bases; bases outside gene matches: 4. Germline V gene sequence: CDR1 SGHDT, CDR2 YYEEEE. The CDR3 extends over 13 amino acids. CDR3: CASSFAGGGEQYF. The part of the CDR3 DNA that was read is TGTGCCAGCAGCTTTGCGGGGGGAGGCGAG.

A note on this clone: The DNA ends 3 residues before the CDR3 does, and the rest of the CDR3 is filled in from the germline J gene. The chain couples TRBV6-2 or TRBV6-3 to TRBJ1-1; perhaps TRBD1 as D (6 bases). The V gene's germline CDR1 is MNHEY and CDR2 SVGEGT. The length of the CDR3 is 15 residues. V lost 2 bases to trimming and J lost 2 bases, with 12 bases between them. The sequenced CDR3 bases are TGTGCCAGCAGTTACCCGGACAGAGTCAACACTGAA. Translated: CASSYPDRVNTE. The CDR3 in full is CASSYPDRVNTEAFF.

As for this clone: The read gets to within 3 residues of the CDR3 end, and the germline J gene fills in the rest. The V call is TRBV6-4, the J call TRBJ2-5, with 8 bases aligning to TRBD1. Looked up from germline, CDR1 is MRHNA and CDR2 is SNTAGT. The CDR3 has 15 residues. V lost 0 bases and J lost 4; bases outside the gene matches: 4. CDR3 bases read: TGTGCCAGCAGTGACTCGGCAGGGGGCATAGAGACC. This translates into CASSDSAGGIET. The entire CDR3 is CASSDSAGGIETQYF.

As concerns this clone: The read ends 3 residues before the CDR3 terminus; that terminus is restored from the germline J gene. The chain is built from TRBV10-3 and TRBJ1-2; no clear D gene. Trimming cost V 0 bases and J 2 bases, with 7 bases left between them. The length of the CDR3 is 14 residues. Germline CDR1 reads ENHRY; CDR2 reads SYGVKD. CDR3 amino acids: CAISESGRNYGYTF. The CDR3 DNA, read in part, is TGTGCCATCAGTGAGTCTGGGCGAAACTATGGC.

Comment on this clone: The CDR3 extends 3 residues past the end of the read, so its final part is completed from the germline J gene. The genes are TRBV20-1 and TRBJ2-7; 10 bases map to TRBD1. The CDR3 runs 13 residues. The junction had 1 base not matched to a gene; V was cut back by 2 bases and J by 3 bases. Per germline, CDR1 DFQATT and CDR2 SNEGSKA (reference sequence). CDR3 loop: CSARWDRGYEQYF. CDR3 DNA (partial): TGCAGTGCTAGATGGGACAGGGGCTACGAG.

Comments on this clone: One end of the junction does not line up with germline, which may come from a read error. The read ends 3 residues shy of where the CDR3 ends; the end is completed using the germline J gene. V gene TRBV4-2 combines with J gene TRBJ2-1, with 8 bases lining up with TRBD2. Looked up from germline, CDR1 is LGHNA and CDR2 is YNFKEQ. There are 15 residues in the CDR3. CDR3 bases read: TGCGCCAGCAGCCAATTAGCGGGACCCTACAATGAG. Translated: CASSQLAGPYNE. The full-length CDR3 reads as CASSQLAGPYNEQFF.

Points on this clone: Sequencing ends 3 residues short of the CDR3 end; the germline J gene provides the rest. The V and J genes are TRBV10-3 and TRBJ2-1; tentatively, D is TRBD1 (6 bases). Germline V gene sequence: CDR1 ENHRY, CDR2 SYGVKD. The V and J ends lost 2 bases and 6 bases respectively, with 14 bases between them. There are 15 residues in the CDR3. The sequenced part of the CDR3 DNA is TGTGCCATCAGTGAGCCTACAAGGACAGTCAATGAG. Translation gives CAISEPTRTVNE. The CDR3 reads in full as CAISEPTRTVNEQFF.

Of note for this clone: Coverage ceases 3 residues before the CDR3 finishes, and the germline J gene fills in the end. This sequence joins TRBV9 and TRBJ2-5, with D perhaps matching TRBD1 (6 bases). Germline assignment: CDR1 SGDLS and CDR2 YYNGEE. The CDR3 totals 14 residues. Trimming cost V 4 bases and J 4 bases, with 14 bases left between them. The covered CDR3 bases are TGTGCCAGCAGCTCCTTAGGACAGCCAGAGACC. Residues: CASSSLGQPET. The complete CDR3 protein is CASSSLGQPETQYF.

Turning to this clone: The read ends 3 residues shy of where the CDR3 ends; the end is completed using the germline J gene. The chain carries TRBV19 and TRBJ1-5; unclear D gene. The CDR3 length is 14 residues. The germline V gene has CDR1 LNHDA and CDR2 SQIVND (reference sequence). V lost 7 bases and J 7 bases, leaving 17 bases between the germline ends. The CDR3 region is CASTLTVKEQPQHF. Incomplete CDR3 DNA: TGTGCCAGTACTCTCACAGTTAAGGAACAGCCC. Variable domain in full (rest from reference TRBV19 and TRBJ1-5): DGGITQSPKYLFRKEGQNVTLSCEQNLNHDAMYWYRQDPGQGLRLIYYSQIVNDFQKGDIAEGYSVSREKKESFPLTVTSAQKNPTAFYLCASTLTVKEQPQHFGDGTRLSIL.

As concerns this clone: The read ends 3 residues early relative to the CDR3; the germline J gene fills the gap. The J gene is TRBJ2-7, the V gene TRBV20-1, with 11 bases fitting TRBD2. V was clipped by 5 bases and J by 4 bases; unmatched bases: 4. This CDR3 has 13 amino acids. In germline, CDR1 is DFQATT, CDR2 SNEGSKA (reference sequence). The CDR3 bases that were read are TGCAGTGCTCGACTAGCGGGACTTTACGAG. It specifies CSARLAGLYE. From start to end, the CDR3 is CSARLAGLYEQYF.

To note about this clone: The CDR3 goes on 3 residues after the read ends, and that part is filled in from the germline J gene. The chain uses TRBV7-9 and TRBJ2-1; unclear D gene. Germline V lookup: CDR1 SEHNR, CDR2 FQNEAQ (reference sequence). Trimming shortened V by 3 bases and J by 6 bases, and 6 bases separated the two germline ends. The CDR3 runs 12 residues. The CDR3 bases that were read are TGTGCCAGCAGCTTTCTCAGCAATGAG. It is translated as CASSFLSNE. The full CDR3 protein is CASSFLSNEQFF.